One and the same sample provided the 20 T cell receptor beta chains below, sequenced in a study of metastatic and nonmetastatic thyroid tumors. Among the patients, none had received any treatment before thyroid surgery. TCRdb redid the clone calls on the PCR reads using MiXCR. Of tens of thousands of clones in the sample, under 25% were seen once. Material: tumor tissue. The receptors here all came from a female donor with papillary thyroid cancer or a benign thyroid nodule (not recorded which). Some clones in this sample may be carry-over from other donors' samples.

CDR3 sequence reads: CASSLGPRGTSGYNEQFF. CDR3 nucleotides: TGCGCCAGCAGCTTGGGCCCCCGGGGGACTAGCGGCTACAATGAGCAGTTCTTC. This sequence joins TRBV5-1 and TRBJ2-1; 11 bases are shared with TRBD2. V was clipped by 0 bases and J by 3 bases; unmatched bases: 8. The CDR3 is made up of 18 amino acids. From germline, CDR1 is SGHRS and CDR2 YFSETQ.

The CDR3 DNA sequence: TGCAGTGCTCGGGGGACTAGCGGCCGCAATGAGCAGTTCTTC. It codes for CSARGTSGRNEQFF. The genes are TRBV20-1 and TRBJ2-1, with TRBD2 matching 11 bases. The length of the CDR3 is 14 residues. Trimming removed 5 bases from V and 6 bases from J; junction bases left unmatched: 6. Germline V gene data show CDR1 as DFQATT and CDR2 as SNEGSKA (reference sequence).

This clone was detected many times. The CDR3 DNA is TGTGCCAGCAGCCTAGAACCCGGGACAGTACACCACGAGCAGTACTTC. This gives the protein CASSLEPGTVHHEQYF. The rearrangement joins TRBV5-4 to TRBJ2-7; 7 positions match TRBD1. The V gene end was trimmed by 4 bases and the J gene end by 5 bases; junction bases not matched to a gene: 15. Germline CDR1 is SGHNT and CDR2 is YYREEE (reference sequence). This CDR3 spans 16 amino acids.

Relative to its sample, this clone is medium-sized. Distinct nucleotide sequences in the sample also encode this CDR3. This sequence joins TRBV20-1 and TRBJ1-5, with D tentatively TRBD1 (5 bases). The germline V and J ends were trimmed by 3 bases and 1 base, with 13 bases remaining between them. From germline, CDR1 is DFQATT and CDR2 SNEGSKA (reference sequence). The CDR3 is 15 amino acids. CDR3: CSARGQGLSNQPQHF. Written as DNA, the CDR3 is TGCAGTGCTAGGGGTCAGGGACTGAGCAATCAGCCCCAGCATTTT.

The gene calls are TRBV25-1 and TRBJ2-1, with 12 bases that match TRBD2. The CDR3 contains 18 residues. The J segment lost 5 bases and the V segment lost 5 bases, leaving 13 bases of the junction unmatched. Looked up from germline, CDR1 is MGHDK and CDR2 is SYGVNS. The CDR3 here is CASSLHHKTSGSHNEQFF. The CDR3 nucleotides are TGTGCCAGCAGTCTACACCATAAGACTAGCGGGAGCCACAATGAGCAGTTCTTC.

Turning to this clone: One junction end does not reproduce the germline sequence, and a read error may be involved. The genes are TRBV11-2 and TRBJ1-1, with 9 bases matching TRBD1. CDR3 length: 16 amino acids. Germline assignment: CDR1 SGHAT and CDR2 FQNNGV. The chain's CDR3 is CASSRQGGLMNTEAFF. The CDR3 DNA sequence: TGTGCCAGCAGCCGACAGGGGGGCTTAATGAACACTGAAGCCTTCTTT.

This chain connects TRBV6-1 to TRBJ1-1, with D perhaps matching TRBD1 (6 bases). Per germline, CDR1 MNHNS and CDR2 SASEGT. Trimming cost V 0 bases and J 4 bases, with 18 bases left between them. The CDR3 length is 17 residues. CDR3 sequence reads: CASSEAVRDLGGTEAFF. The CDR3, as DNA: TGTGCCAGCAGTGAAGCGGTGAGGGATCTAGGGGGCACTGAAGCTTTCTTT.

The chain combines TRBV5-1 with TRBJ1-1; TRBD1 might be the D (6 bases). Trimming cost V 0 bases and J 5 bases, with 17 bases left between them. The CDR3 sequence is 16 residues long. Germline V lookup: CDR1 SGHRS, CDR2 YFSETQ. CDR3 sequence reads: CASSLGREGRGTEAFF. CDR3 bases: TGCGCCAGCAGCTTGGGCCGCGAAGGGAGGGGGACTGAAGCTTTCTTT.

The chain has TRBV5-1 and TRBJ2-6, with D unclear. This CDR3 spans 16 amino acids. Germline CDR1 SGHRS, CDR2 YFSETQ. V was trimmed by 4 bases and J by 0 bases, leaving 11 bases between them. This chain's CDR3 is CASSQFQDSGANVLTF. The CDR3 nucleotides are TGCGCCAGCAGCCAATTTCAGGACTCTGGGGCCAACGTCCTGACTTTC.

Worth noting for this clone: Distinct nucleotide sequences in the sample also encode this CDR3. This chain links TRBV11-3 with TRBJ2-7; TRBD1 might be the D (5 bases). The CDR3 covers 14 residues. Trimming cost V 4 bases and J 2 bases, with 12 bases left between them. CDR1 SGHNT and CDR2 YENEEA come from the germline V gene. The CDR3 sequence: CASSSTGMPYEQYF. As DNA, the CDR3 is TGTGCCAGCAGCTCTACAGGAATGCCCTACGAGCAGTACTTC.

The J gene is TRBJ2-3, the V gene TRBV4-2; 16 nucleotides align to TRBD2. Looked up from germline, CDR1 is LGHNA and CDR2 is YNFKEQ. V lost 5 bases and J lost 4; bases outside the gene matches: 3. The CDR3 sequence is 16 residues long. This CDR3 reads CASSGGLAGGSDTQYF. In DNA form, the CDR3 reads TGTGCCAGCAGCGGGGGACTAGCGGGAGGGTCAGATACGCAGTATTTT.

This chain connects TRBV5-6 to TRBJ2-3; D not resolved. Germline loops: CDR1 SGHDT, CDR2 YYEEEE. With 0 bases removed from V and 0 bases from J, the gap between germline ends came to 11 bases. The CDR3 runs to 16 residues. The CDR3 protein is CASSLALSPSTDTQYF. CDR3 sequence (DNA): TGTGCCAGCAGCTTGGCCCTTTCCCCAAGCACAGATACGCAGTATTTT.

The V and J genes are TRBV20-1 and TRBJ2-3; D is unclear. Looked up from germline, CDR1 is DFQATT and CDR2 is SNEGSKA (reference sequence). The CDR3 is made up of 15 amino acids. The ends were cut back, 3 bases at V and 2 bases at J, with 15 bases in the middle. For the CDR3, the DNA is TGCAGTGCTAGTTTGGCTAGAGGATCCACAGATACGCAGTATTTT. This encodes CSASLARGSTDTQYF.

V and J are TRBV27 and TRBJ2-7, with 11 bases lining up with TRBD2. The CDR3 has 16 residues. Trimming removed 3 bases from V and 3 bases from J; junction bases left unmatched: 7. The germline gives CDR1 MNHEY, CDR2 SMNVEV (reference sequence). In nucleotides, the CDR3 is TGTGCCAGCAGTTTTAGCCTAGGGACTAGCGGCTACGAGCAGTACTTC. Its translation is CASSFSLGTSGYEQYF.

This clone is medium-sized by share. The V call is TRBV6-1, the J call TRBJ2-7; tentatively, D is TRBD1 (6 bases). Germline values: CDR1 MNHNS, CDR2 SASEGT. The CDR3 is 16 residues long. V was clipped by 0 bases and J by 0 bases, with 12 bases between them. In DNA, the CDR3 is TGTGCCAGCAGTGAAGCATGGGGGACAAGCTCCTACGAGCAGTACTTC. It translates to CASSEAWGTSSYEQYF.

This clone appeared a few times. The chain links TRBV18 to TRBJ2-7; D may be TRBD1 (7 bases). Trimming pared 3 bases from V and 3 bases from J, leaving 18 bases between. CDR3 size: 16 residues. CDR1 and CDR2 from the germline V gene are KGHSH and LQKENI. CDR3 bases: TGTGCCAGCTCACCCAACTATGCGGGACAGCACTACGAGCAGTACTTC. It yields the protein CASSPNYAGQHYEQYF.

This clone was seen a few times. This chain connects TRBV20-1 to TRBJ2-1; TRBD2 agrees at 9 bases. Unmatched junction bases numbered 8, after V lost 4 bases and J lost 1 base. Germline-derived CDR1 and CDR2 are DFQATT and SNEGSKA (reference sequence). The CDR3 runs to 16 residues. Here the CDR3 reads CSANPTSGISYNEQFF. The CDR3 nucleotides are TGCAGTGCTAACCCGACTAGCGGCATTTCCTACAATGAGCAGTTCTTC.

This clone was counted ten times or more. Just one base apart from a much larger clone, this may be a read error. This chain joins TRBV12-3 or TRBV12-4 and TRBJ1-4; D gene ambiguous. CDR3 length: 14 amino acids. CDR3 sequence: CASSLQRMGEKLSF. DNA of the CDR3: TGTGCCAGCAGTTTACAACGGATGGGAGAAAAACTGTCTTTT.

The table lists this clone with a count of one. This sequence joins TRBV3-1 and TRBJ2-1; TRBD1 matches at 8 bases. V shed 3 bases, J shed 9 bases, and the junction held 7 bases outside the gene matches. Germline V gene sequence: CDR1 LGHDT, CDR2 YNNKEL (reference sequence). The CDR3 consists of 14 residues. The CDR3: CASSHQTQGAEQFF. The CDR3, as DNA: TGTGCCAGCAGCCATCAAACGCAGGGGGCTGAGCAGTTCTTC.

This clone occurred many times. J is TRBJ1-1 and V is TRBV15; D gene ambiguous. V was cut by 6 bases and J by 1 base, with 9 bases left in between. This CDR3 contains 13 residues. In germline, CDR1 is LNHNV, CDR2 YYDKDF (reference sequence). CDR3 DNA: TGTGCCACCAGTGTGACGAGGAACACTGAAGCTTTCTTT. Translation: CATSVTRNTEAFF.